A selection of T cell receptor beta chains follows, all from one sample in a study of T cell responses to AZD1222 COVID-19 vaccine. The table came from immunoSEQ multiplex PCR; TCRdb's copy has only in-frame clones and leaves some out. The sample has roughly 120,000 clones; 89% are singletons. The sequences come from peripheral blood, collected on day 0 of AZD1222 vaccination. All receptors derive from an adult in good health. Each CDR3 is given with its conserved first and last residue. A D gene is named only where the DNA matches it firmly. Clone size is given for some rows only: seen once, a few or many times, or a class if the clone is expanded.

CDR3 DNA,CDR3 protein,J gene,D gene,V gene,clone size
TGTGCCACCAGTGATTTGCTAGGGTCCGGCTACACCTTC,CATSDLLGSGYTF,TRBJ1-2,.,TRBV24-1,.
TGTGCCAGCAGCCAGGAGACAGTCATGAACACTGAAGCTTTCTTT,CASSQETVMNTEAFF,TRBJ1-1,.,TRBV4-2,.
TGCGCCAGCACTAGCGGCGGGGTCTACAATGAGCAGTTCTTC,CASTSGGVYNEQFF,TRBJ2-1,TRBD2,TRBV5-1,few
TGTGCCAGCAGCGAAAATCCTAGCGGGGGGCTTCAACGGGAGCAGTTCTTC,CASSENPSGGLQREQFF,TRBJ2-1,TRBD2,TRBV7-3,.
TGTGCCAGCAGCATCACGGGGGGGAAAAATGAAAAACTGTTTTTT,CASSITGGKNEKLFF,TRBJ1-4,.,TRBV9,.
TGTGCCAGCAGTGAAAGAAACAGGACCCCCTTC,CASSERNRTPF,TRBJ1-2,.,TRBV2,.
TGTGCCAGCAGCTTAGGACGGGGACAGAGTGGCTACACCTTC,CASSLGRGQSGYTF,TRBJ1-2,TRBD1,TRBV7-9,.
TGTGCCAGTAGCCGCAGGAGTCTTAATGAAAAACTGTTTTTT,CASSRRSLNEKLFF,TRBJ1-4,.,TRBV19,.
TGCAGCGTTCTTGGGACAGATATGACCGGGGAGCTGTTTTTT,CSVLGTDMTGELFF,TRBJ2-2,TRBD1,TRBV29-1,.
TGTGCCAGCAGTTACTCGAAGGTCGGACTGTACCAAGAGACCCAGTACTTC,CASSYSKVGLYQETQYF,TRBJ2-5,.,TRBV6-2/TRBV6-3,.
TGTGCCAGCAGCGCCGGACAGGGGCTCTCTGGAAACACCATATATTTT,CASSAGQGLSGNTIYF,TRBJ1-3,TRBD1,TRBV9,.
TGTGCCAGCAGCCTAAGAGGACAGGTGGCAAACGAGCAGTACTTC,CASSLRGQVANEQYF,TRBJ2-7,TRBD1,TRBV7-2,.
TGTGCCAGCAGCGTAGGGCCCCGCCCTGAAGCTTTCTTT,CASSVGPRPEAFF,TRBJ1-1,.,TRBV9,.
TGTGCCAGCAGCTTTCCGGGACAGGGTGAGGAGCAGTACTTC,CASSFPGQGEEQYF,TRBJ2-7,TRBD1,TRBV3-1/TRBV3-2,.
TGTGCCAGCAGCCCTGGGCCCATGAGCTCCTACGAGCAGTACTTC,CASSPGPMSSYEQYF,TRBJ2-7,.,TRBV7-2,.
TGTGCCTGGAGTGTCTTCTGGTACACTGAAGCTTTCTTT,CAWSVFWYTEAFF,TRBJ1-1,.,TRBV30,.
TGCGCCAGCAGCTTGGCCCCTGGGGGGACCGACTACGAGCAGTACTTC,CASSLAPGGTDYEQYF,TRBJ2-7,.,TRBV5-1,.
TGTGCCAGCAGCCAAGAAAGGGTGAGGGGCTACACCTTC,CASSQERVRGYTF,TRBJ1-2,.,TRBV3-1/TRBV3-2,once
TGTGCCAGCAGCCCGAGCAGCTCAGAGTCACCCCTCCACTTT,CASSPSSSESPLHF,TRBJ1-6,.,TRBV3-1/TRBV3-2,.
TGTGCCACCTCCGTGGTTAGGGGTGAAGCTTTCTTT,CATSVVRGEAFF,TRBJ1-1,.,TRBV10-3,.